Listed here are 23 T cell receptor beta chains from one sample, sequenced in a study of blood T cell repertoires in COVID-19. Produced via immunoSEQ multiplex PCR; TCRdb's table is partial and in-frame only. The table includes some 350,000 clones, 88% detected once. The source material was peripheral blood. Receptors originate from a woman aged 70-85 years with COVID-19, enrolled during active disease.

This clone was seen more than once but under ten times. V gene TRBV18 combines with J gene TRBJ2-1, with TRBD2 matching over 10 bases. The CDR3 spans 15 residues. V was clipped by 6 bases and J by 7 bases; unmatched bases: 9. CDR1 and CDR2 from the germline V gene are KGHSH and LQKENI. The CDR3 sequence: CASSVLSGGSNEQFF. In DNA form, the CDR3 reads TGTGCCAGCTCCGTGCTTAGCGGGGGGTCGAATGAGCAGTTCTTC. Full variable domain (missing parts from reference TRBV18 and TRBJ2-1): NAGVMQNPRHLVRRRGQEARLRCSPMKGHSHVYWYRQLPEEGLKFMVYLQKENIIDESGMPKERFSAEFPKEGPSILRIQQVVRGDSAAYFCASSVLSGGSNEQFFGPGTRLTVL.

This sequence joins TRBV28 and TRBJ1-5; D gene uncertain. The germline V and J ends were trimmed by 5 bases and 2 bases, with 10 bases remaining between them. In germline, CDR1 is MDHEN, CDR2 SYDVKM. The CDR3 length is 14 residues. CDR3 in amino acids: CASSDRVGNQPQHF. The CDR3 DNA follows: TGTGCCAGCAGTGATCGAGTGGGCAATCAGCCCCAGCATTTT.

The genes are TRBV30 and TRBJ1-2, with D uncertain. Germline V gives CDR1 GTSNPN, CDR2 SVGIG (reference sequence). The CDR3 length is 15 residues. V lost 0 bases to trimming and J lost 1 base, with 12 bases between them. CDR3 coding DNA: TGTGCCTGGAGTGTACGAGGCACCCTTAACTATGGCTACACCTTC. Encoded protein: CAWSVRGTLNYGYTF.

The chain joins TRBV2 to TRBJ1-2, with a weak D call TRBD1 (5 bases). The CDR3 runs 13 residues. The germline V gene encodes CDR1 SNHLY and CDR2 FYNNEI. V lost 5 bases, J lost 8 bases, and 15 bases lay in between. DNA for the CDR3: TGTGCCAGCAGTTTTACAGGTTCGAGGGGCTACACCTTC. Translation gives CASSFTGSRGYTF.

V gene TRBV6-4 combines with J gene TRBJ1-2, with D perhaps TRBD1 (5 bases). Germline CDR1 reads MRHNA; CDR2 reads SNTAGT. V was trimmed by 5 bases and J by 4 bases, leaving 17 bases between them. CDR3 length: 15 amino acids. The CDR3 DNA follows: TGTGCCAGCAGTCAGGGTAAGGTCTTTTGCTATGGCTACACCTTC. Translated, it gives CASSQGKVFCYGYTF.

For the CDR3, the DNA is TGTGCCAGCAGAATCTCAGGGAATCCCAGTTCACCCCTCCACTTT. Encoded protein: CASRISGNPSSPLHF. The chain links TRBV27 to TRBJ1-6; D may be TRBD1 (5 bases). CDR3 length: 15 amino acids. Trimming took off 6 bases at V and 9 bases at J, with 18 bases between the two ends. Germline V gene sequence: CDR1 MNHEY, CDR2 SMNVEV (reference sequence).

The chain links TRBV5-1 to TRBJ2-7; the match to TRBD2 covers 12 bases. V shed 2 bases, J shed 6 bases, and the junction held 3 bases outside the gene matches. The CDR3 contains 14 residues. The germline gives CDR1 SGHRS, CDR2 YFSETQ. CDR3 sequence: CASSFGTSGFEQYF. CDR3 in DNA: TGCGCCAGCAGCTTCGGGACTAGCGGGTTCGAGCAGTACTTC.

The chain employs TRBV7-3 and TRBJ2-5; 9 nucleotides match TRBD2. After removal of 6 bases from V and 0 bases from J, the junction contained 20 bases not matched to a gene. Germline CDR1 is SGHTA and CDR2 is FQGTGA. The CDR3 has 20 residues. DNA of the CDR3: TGTGCCAGCAGTCTAACCCCAATACTCCAGCGGGGGGCTTACCAAGAGACCCAGTACTTC. The encoded protein is CASSLTPILQRGAYQETQYF.

V gene TRBV7-3 combines with J gene TRBJ2-1, with D perhaps TRBD2 (5 bases). The CDR3 is 12 amino acids. Germline-derived CDR1 and CDR2 are SGHTA and FQGTGA. V lost 4 bases, J lost 8 bases, and 9 bases lay in between. The CDR3 protein is CASSSTGDEQFF. CDR3 bases: TGTGCCAGCAGCTCCACCGGGGATGAGCAGTTCTTC.

The chain uses TRBV5-6 and TRBJ1-6; tentative D call: TRBD1 (6 bases). Germline V CDR1 and CDR2: SGHDT, YYEEEE. The CDR3 covers 16 residues. The ends were cut back, 4 bases at V and 9 bases at J, with 20 bases in the middle. The CDR3 region is CASSPGDPAWGSPLHF. The CDR3 nucleotides read TGTGCCAGCAGCCCAGGGGACCCTGCTTGGGGTTCACCCCTCCACTTT.

The CDR3 loop is CASSVRKQGNIHSPLHF. CDR3 nucleotides: TGTGCCAGTAGTGTTAGGAAACAGGGGAATATTCATTCACCCCTCCACTTT. This chain joins TRBV19 and TRBJ1-6; 7 nucleotides line up with TRBD1. V gave up 5 bases and J gave up 8 bases; unmatched junction bases: 15. CDR1 and CDR2 (germline): LNHDA, SQIVND (reference sequence). There are 17 residues in the CDR3.

This clone occurred a few times. The rearrangement joins TRBV19 to TRBJ1-3, with TRBD1 matching over 9 bases. The V segment lost 4 bases and the J segment 7 bases; nucleotides outside the gene matches: 8. Germline CDR1 LNHDA, CDR2 SQIVND (reference sequence). This CDR3 comprises 15 residues. CDR3 sequence reads: CASSRPGTGYNTIYF. The CDR3 DNA reads TGTGCCAGTAGTAGGCCCGGGACAGGGTACAACACCATATATTTT.

The gene calls are TRBV19 and TRBJ2-1, with 16 bases identical to TRBD2. Germline V gene data show CDR1 as LNHDA and CDR2 as SQIVND (reference sequence). The CDR3 is 17 residues long. With V trimmed by 3 bases and J by 8 bases, 7 bases remained unmatched. The CDR3 here is CASSIAGTSGGAHEQFF. The CDR3 DNA sequence: TGTGCCAGTAGTATCGCCGGGACTAGCGGGGGGGCCCATGAGCAGTTCTTC.

The chain combines TRBV19 with TRBJ1-1; the D gene is possibly TRBD1 (5 bases). Trimming stripped 0 bases from V and 7 bases from J, with 15 bases between. Germline V gene data show CDR1 as LNHDA and CDR2 as SQIVND (reference sequence). This CDR3 is 15 amino acids long. The CDR3 reads CASSIDETARFEAFF. The CDR3 DNA reads TGTGCCAGTAGTATAGATGAGACAGCCCGTTTTGAAGCTTTCTTT.

The V gene is TRBV27, the J gene TRBJ1-1; D is possibly TRBD1 (5 bases). The V gene's germline CDR1 is MNHEY and CDR2 SMNVEV (reference sequence). The CDR3 consists of 14 residues. Between the trimmed V and J ends, which lost 6 bases and 3 bases, there was a span of 14 bases. CDR3 sequence (DNA): TGTGCCAGCAGCCTGAGGGGCGGGGACACTGAAGCTTTCTTT. Encoded protein: CASSLRGGDTEAFF.

The chain has TRBV5-1 and TRBJ1-5; D gene uncertain. The CDR3 sequence is 16 residues long. Germline V gives CDR1 SGHRS, CDR2 YFSETQ. The ends were cut back, 0 bases at V and 0 bases at J, with 10 bases in the middle. This CDR3 is CASSLGEVYSNQPQHF. For the CDR3, the DNA is TGCGCCAGCAGCTTGGGAGAAGTTTATAGCAATCAGCCCCAGCATTTT. Full variable domain (outside the CDR3, taken from reference TRBV5-1 and TRBJ1-5): KAGVTQTPRYLIKTRGQQVTLSCSPISGHRSVSWYQQTPGQGLQFLFEYFSETQRNKGNFPGRFSGRQFSNSRSEMNVSTLELGDSALYLCASSLGEVYSNQPQHFGDGTRLSIL.

The chain is built from TRBV10-3 and TRBJ2-7, with a possible D match to TRBD1 (5 bases). CDR3 length equals 12 residues. Trimming took off 8 bases at V and 3 bases at J, with 11 bases between the two ends. Germline V gives CDR1 ENHRY, CDR2 SYGVKD. The CDR3 nucleotides read TGTGCCATCGGACGAGACAGCTACGAGCAGTACTTC. It specifies CAIGRDSYEQYF.

The chain joins TRBV7-6 to TRBJ1-4, with 9 bases matching TRBD1. V dropped 5 bases and J dropped 4; count of bases not matched to a gene: 5. In germline, CDR1 is SGHVS, CDR2 FNYEAQ. CDR3 size: 15 residues. The CDR3 reads CASSPGTGNNEKLFF. Here the CDR3 DNA reads TGTGCCAGCAGCCCCGGGACAGGGAATAATGAAAAACTGTTTTTT.

The chain recombines TRBV11-2 with TRBJ2-1; 14 nucleotides match TRBD2. This CDR3 comprises 16 residues. The V segment lost 4 bases and the J segment 6 bases; nucleotides outside the gene matches: 5. The germline V gene has CDR1 SGHAT and CDR2 FQNNGV. The CDR3 loop reads CASSSRTSGGFNEQFF. The DNA of the CDR3 is TGTGCCAGCAGCTCGAGGACTAGCGGGGGGTTCAATGAGCAGTTCTTC.

J is TRBJ1-2 and V is TRBV28; D is possibly TRBD1 (5 bases). There are 13 residues in the CDR3. The germline CDR1 and CDR2 sequences are MDHEN and SYDVKM. V gave up 10 bases and J gave up 8 bases, with 20 bases separating them. CDR3 residues: CAISRTGGNGYTF. CDR3 DNA: TGTGCCATTTCAAGAACGGGGGGGAACGGCTACACCTTC.

The CDR3 DNA reads TGTGCCAGCAGTGAACGTCCCGGACAGGGGAATGGCTACACCTTC. Protein product: CASSERPGQGNGYTF. The chain employs TRBV6-1 and TRBJ1-2, with 9 positions matching TRBD1. Trimming removed 2 bases from V and 6 bases from J; junction bases left unmatched: 7. The CDR3 runs 15 residues. Germline V gives CDR1 MNHNS, CDR2 SASEGT.

The V and J genes are TRBV27 and TRBJ2-7; D might be TRBD1 (7 bases). The CDR3 sequence is 15 residues long. Trimming removed 3 bases from V and 3 bases from J, with 15 bases in between. Germline CDR1 and CDR2: MNHEY and SMNVEV (reference sequence). The CDR3 DNA reads TGTGCCAGCAGTTTTGGGCAGGGGGGATACTACGAGCAGTACTTC. It is translated as CASSFGQGGYYEQYF.

The chain uses TRBV12-5 and TRBJ1-2, with 7 nucleotides matching TRBD1. With V trimmed by 4 bases and J by 5 bases, 4 bases remained unmatched. The CDR3 is 13 amino acids. Germline-derived CDR1 and CDR2 are LGHNT and FRNRAP. The CDR3, as DNA: TGTGCTAGTGGTTCCGACAGGGAGTATGGCTACACCTTC. This encodes CASGSDREYGYTF.